Listed here are 30 T cell receptor beta chains from one sample, sequenced in a study of T cells in Graves' hyperthyroidism and ophthalmopathy. The source material, RNA transcripts, was used to amplify TCR beta CDR3 regions. TCR CDR3 regions were first amplified by RT-PCR with HTBI primers. MiXCR, applied by TCRdb to the multiplex PCR reads, yields one record per CDR3 protein. Of approximately 600,000 distinct CDR3 sequences listed, around 21% are singletons. Sequenced input: blood. These receptors all stem from a man aged 25 to 40 with Graves' ophthalmopathy.

Only a few counts were recorded for this clonotype. The chain employs TRBV3-1 and TRBJ2-4; D is undetermined. Trimming removed 1 base from V and 2 bases from J, with 6 bases in between. Germline CDR1 LGHDT, CDR2 YNNKEL (reference sequence). There are 14 residues in the CDR3. The CDR3 here is CASSQVVTKNIQYF. The DNA of the CDR3 is TGTGCCAGCAGCCAAGTAGTAACCAAAAACATTCAGTACTTC.

Worth noting for this clonotype: The junction departs from germline at one end; a sequencing error may be responsible. The chain carries TRBV18 and TRBJ2-7; no firm D call. The CDR3 consists of 14 residues. CDR1 and CDR2 (germline): KGHSH, LQKENI. CDR3 bases: TGTGCCAGCTCGCCACCACTGGGTGCCTACGAGCAGTACTTC. Translating it yields CASSPPLGAYEQYF.

This clonotype was found many times. CDR3 region: CASSFSGLLSEEQFF. In DNA, the CDR3 is TGTGCCAGCAGCTTTTCGGGACTGCTTAGCGAGGAACAGTTCTTC. The chain is built from TRBV7-8 and TRBJ2-1; possibly TRBD2 for D (6 bases). The V gene's germline CDR1 is SGHVS and CDR2 FQNEAQ. The CDR3 runs 15 residues. V was shortened by 3 bases and J by 13 bases, with 22 bases between the two germline ends.

This clonotype was seen more than once but under ten times. This chain connects TRBV6-6 to TRBJ2-5; 7 nucleotides align to TRBD2. V was pared by 0 bases and J by 4 bases, with 11 bases of the junction left unmatched. CDR3 length: 17 residues. CDR1 is MNHNY, CDR2 SVGAGI, per germline (reference sequence). The CDR3 here is CASSYSLGGSDRETQYF. CDR3 coding DNA: TGTGCCAGCAGTTACTCGCTGGGCGGGAGTGACCGAGAGACCCAGTACTTC.

Many counts were recorded for this clonotype. The chain carries TRBV27 and TRBJ2-7; TRBD1 agrees at 7 bases. V trimming: 7 bases; J trimming: 4 bases; junction bases outside the gene matches: 4. The CDR3 has 12 amino acids. CDR1 is MNHEY, CDR2 SMNVEV, per germline (reference sequence). The chain's CDR3 is CASKARGYEQYF. Written as DNA, the CDR3 is TGTGCCAGCAAGGCCAGGGGGTACGAGCAGTACTTC.

The chain links TRBV19 to TRBJ2-6, with unresolved D. CDR1 is LNHDA and CDR2 is SQIVND in the germline V gene (reference sequence). The CDR3 loop spans 15 amino acids. V gave up 5 bases and J gave up 0 bases, with 8 bases separating them. As DNA, the CDR3 is TGTGCCAGTAGTTTAGTCGCCTCTGGGGCCAACGTCCTGACTTTC. Translating it yields CASSLVASGANVLTF.

The chain combines TRBV7-2 with TRBJ2-5; 8 bases fit TRBD1. Germline CDR1 reads SGHTA; CDR2 reads FQGNSA. V trimming: 3 bases; J trimming: 6 bases; junction bases outside the gene matches: 15. The CDR3 totals 17 residues. The CDR3 DNA reads TGTGCCAGCAGCTTTGCTCAGGGGGCGACGTCTTTGAAGACCCAGTACTTC. Its protein product is CASSFAQGATSLKTQYF.

This clonotype was found a few times. This chain uses TRBV9 with TRBJ2-7; D is ambiguous. This CDR3 contains 15 residues. The V and J ends lost 0 bases and 0 bases respectively, with 10 bases between them. CDR1 SGDLS and CDR2 YYNGEE come from the germline V gene. The CDR3 DNA sequence: TGTGCCAGCAGCGTAGGGGTGGGTTACTCCTACGAGCAGTACTTC. Its translation is CASSVGVGYSYEQYF.

V is TRBV7-6 and J is TRBJ1-2; TRBD1 might be the D (5 bases). This CDR3 has 14 amino acids. Trimming shortened V by 5 bases and J by 6 bases, and 16 bases separated the two germline ends. CDR1 is SGHVS and CDR2 is FNYEAQ in the germline V gene. CDR3 nucleotide sequence: TGTGCCAGCAGCCCAGGGACCACTTCGGATGGCTACACCTTC. Encoded protein: CASSPGTTSDGYTF. The full variable domain, completed using reference TRBV7-6 and TRBJ1-2, is GAGVSQSPRYKVTKRGQDVALRCDPISGHVSLYWYRQALGQGPEFLTYFNYEAQQDKSGLPNDRFSAERPEGSISTLTIQRTEQRDSAMYRCASSPGTTSDGYTFGSGTRLTVV.

The rearrangement joins TRBV7-2 to TRBJ2-2; 7 bases align to TRBD2. The CDR3 loop spans 16 amino acids. From germline, CDR1 is SGHTA and CDR2 FQGNSA. Unmatched junction bases numbered 2, after V lost 1 base and J lost 0 bases. The CDR3 sequence: CASSLVAGANTGELFF. DNA for the CDR3: TGTGCCAGCAGCTTAGTGGCGGGGGCGAACACCGGGGAGCTGTTTTTT.

DNA of the CDR3: TGTGCCAGCAGGAGACAGGGGGCGCGCTCTGAAGCTTTCTTT. Its protein product is CASRRQGARSEAFF. The V and J genes are TRBV6-1 and TRBJ1-1, with TRBD1 matching 10 bases. The CDR3 has 14 residues. V lost 6 bases and J lost 6; bases outside the gene matches: 7. From germline, CDR1 is MNHNS and CDR2 SASEGT.

The J gene is TRBJ2-7, the V gene TRBV15, with D perhaps matching TRBD1 (5 bases). Per the germline V gene, CDR1 is LNHNV and CDR2 is YYDKDF (reference sequence). This CDR3 spans 15 amino acids. With 1 base removed from V and 1 base from J, the gap between germline ends came to 11 bases. CDR3 region: CATSRVSDKSYEQYF. CDR3 bases: TGTGCCACCAGCAGAGTTTCGGACAAATCCTACGAGCAGTACTTC.

This clonotype came up a few times. The rearrangement links TRBV5-1 to TRBJ1-1; no reliable D call. Germline CDR1 reads SGHRS; CDR2 reads YFSETQ. The V end was cut by 5 bases, the J end by 0 bases, with 14 bases between. This CDR3 contains 15 residues. This chain's CDR3 is CASRQDGSMNTEAFF. CDR3 sequence (DNA): TGCGCCAGCAGACAAGACGGATCTATGAACACTGAAGCTTTCTTT.

The chain uses TRBV11-2 and TRBJ2-2; perhaps TRBD1 as D (6 bases). There are 15 residues in the CDR3. CDR1 is SGHAT, CDR2 FQNNGV, per germline. The V end was cut by 6 bases, the J end by 8 bases, with 19 bases between. The CDR3 DNA reads TGTGCCAGCAGTATAAAAACAGGGAGATGGGGGGAGCTGTTTTTT. Translation: CASSIKTGRWGELFF.

CDR3 in DNA: TGTGCCAGCAGCGTGCTACCGGGACAGGGGGCCTCGGTCACCGGGGAGCTGTTTTTT. It yields the protein CASSVLPGQGASVTGELFF. J is TRBJ2-2 and V is TRBV5-5, with 12 bases matching TRBD1. Per the germline V gene, CDR1 is SGHKS and CDR2 is YYEKEE (reference sequence). V gave up 4 bases and J gave up 4 bases; unmatched junction bases: 14. The CDR3 runs 19 residues.

This clonotype was picked up many times. The V and J genes are TRBV7-9 and TRBJ2-7, with 9 bases fitting TRBD1. With 5 bases clipped from V and 6 bases from J, the junction kept 8 bases outside the gene matches. The germline V gene encodes CDR1 SEHNR and CDR2 FQNEAQ (reference sequence). CDR3 size: 14 residues. CDR3 amino acids: CASSPGTGLSEQYF. CDR3 in DNA: TGTGCCAGCAGCCCCGGGACAGGGTTGAGCGAGCAGTACTTC.

This clonotype showed up many times. The V gene is TRBV20-1, the J gene TRBJ2-7; D call uncertain. Germline V gives CDR1 DFQATT, CDR2 SNEGSKA (reference sequence). V was shortened by 0 bases and J by 3 bases, with 12 bases between the two germline ends. The CDR3 is 14 amino acids. Here the CDR3 reads CSARDERDIYEQYF. The CDR3 DNA is TGCAGTGCTAGAGATGAGCGTGACATCTACGAGCAGTACTTC.

The rearrangement joins TRBV4-3 to TRBJ2-1, with D possibly matching TRBD2 (5 bases). The germline V gene encodes CDR1 LGHNA and CDR2 YSLEER. V was pared by 1 base and J by 8 bases, with 9 bases between. This CDR3 contains 13 residues. The CDR3, as DNA: TGCGCCAGCAGCCAAGGAGGAGGCGATGAGCAGTTCTTC. Residues: CASSQGGGDEQFF.

The V gene is TRBV6-1, the J gene TRBJ2-7; 9 bases agree with TRBD2. The trim removed 7 bases at V and 7 bases at J, leaving 8 bases unmatched. CDR1 and CDR2 (germline): MNHNS, SASEGT. The CDR3 consists of 13 residues. CDR3 loop: CASIRAGGGEQYF. CDR3 sequence (DNA): TGTGCCAGCATCCGAGCGGGAGGAGGAGAGCAGTACTTC.

V gene TRBV7-3 combines with J gene TRBJ1-2, with 10 bases matching TRBD1. CDR1 is SGHTA, CDR2 FQGTGA, per germline. This CDR3 spans 17 amino acids. J lost 0 bases, V lost 5 bases, and 9 bases had no gene match. The CDR3 bases are TGTGCCAGCAGCCAGACAGGGGGCGGGTTGGCTAACTATGGCTACACCTTC. Translation gives CASSQTGGGLANYGYTF.

This clonotype was detected many times. As DNA, the CDR3 is TGCGCCAGCAGCCAAGAATCGAGGGAGACCCAGTACTTC. This translates into CASSQESRETQYF. This chain links TRBV4-1 with TRBJ2-5, with D uncertain. The V and J ends lost 0 bases and 5 bases respectively, with 7 bases between them. CDR1 is MGHRA, CDR2 YSYEKL, per germline. The CDR3 is 13 amino acids.

V gene TRBV6-1 combines with J gene TRBJ2-7; D possibly uses TRBD1 or TRBD2 (5 bases each). The length of the CDR3 is 16 residues. V lost 6 bases and J lost 1, with 19 bases in between. In germline, CDR1 is MNHNS, CDR2 SASEGT. The chain's CDR3 is CASRELPGPISYEQYF. The CDR3, as DNA: TGTGCCAGCAGAGAACTACCGGGACCGATATCCTACGAGCAGTACTTC.

This clonotype appeared a few times. The chain uses TRBV28 and TRBJ1-1; D not resolved. The germline CDR1 and CDR2 sequences are MDHEN and SYDVKM. This CDR3 spans 13 amino acids. The ends were cut back, 3 bases at V and 8 bases at J, with 13 bases in the middle. CDR3 amino acids: CASSFIVSSEAFF. The CDR3 DNA reads TGTGCCAGCAGTTTCATAGTTAGCAGCGAAGCTTTCTTT.

The rearrangement joins TRBV2 to TRBJ2-1, with 12 bases matching TRBD2. CDR3 length: 15 residues. CDR1 is SNHLY, CDR2 FYNNEI, per germline. J was trimmed by 8 bases and V by 3 bases; bases with no gene match: 5. CDR3 protein: CASSDWTSGVYEQFF. CDR3 bases: TGTGCCAGCAGTGATTGGACTAGCGGGGTTTATGAGCAGTTCTTC. Filled out from reference TRBV2 and TRBJ2-1, the complete variable domain reads EPEVTQTPSHQVTQMGQEVILRCVPISNHLYFYWYRQILGQKVEFLVSFYNNEISEKSEIFDDQFSVERPDGSNFTLKIRSTKLEDSAMYFCASSDWTSGVYEQFFGPGTRLTVL.

At least ten counts were recorded for this clonotype. The V gene is TRBV7-8, the J gene TRBJ2-3; 7 bases fit TRBD2. CDR3 length equals 17 residues. Germline V CDR1 and CDR2: SGHVS, FQNEAQ. V dropped 0 bases and J dropped 2; count of bases not matched to a gene: 8. CDR3 protein: CASSLANPAGPTDTQYF. As DNA, the CDR3 is TGTGCCAGCAGCTTAGCGAACCCAGCGGGGCCCACAGATACGCAGTATTTT.

There are a few counts of this clonotype. The J gene is TRBJ1-1, the V gene TRBV24-1, with TRBD1 matching 9 bases. CDR3 length: 15 amino acids. V gave up 3 bases and J gave up 2 bases; unmatched junction bases: 3. Germline loops: CDR1 KGHDR, CDR2 SFDVKD. CDR3 coding DNA: TGTGCCACCAGTGATGGGGACAGGGCCAACACTGAAGCTTTCTTT. Encoded protein: CATSDGDRANTEAFF.

This clonotype has ten or more counts. CDR3 coding DNA: TGTGCCAGCAGGGCTATAGCGGGAGGGCATCAGTTCTTC. Protein sequence: CASRAIAGGHQFF. The genes are TRBV7-2 and TRBJ2-1; TRBD2 matches 11 bases. CDR1 and CDR2 from the germline V gene are SGHTA and FQGNSA. J was trimmed by 13 bases and V by 6 bases; bases with no gene match: 8. CDR3 size: 13 residues.

The chain couples TRBV6-1 to TRBJ2-3; D unclear. This CDR3 spans 12 amino acids. V shed 6 bases and J shed 5 bases, with 9 bases lying between them. Germline assignment: CDR1 MNHNS and CDR2 SASEGT. CDR3 nucleotide sequence: TGTGCCAGCAGCCAACAACAAGATACGCAGTATTTT. The encoded protein is CASSQQQDTQYF.

The chain carries TRBV29-1 and TRBJ1-1, with D possibly TRBD1 on 5 matching bases. V gave up 7 bases and J gave up 4 bases, with 10 bases separating them. This CDR3 region has 11 residues. Germline-derived CDR1 and CDR2 are SQVTM and ANQGSEA. This chain's CDR3 is CSGSTVTEAFF. The CDR3 nucleotides are TGCAGCGGATCGACAGTCACTGAAGCTTTCTTT.

This clonotype showed up just a few times. The chain combines TRBV28 with TRBJ2-3, with D hard to call. CDR1 is MDHEN and CDR2 is SYDVKM in the germline V gene. The V gene lost 5 bases and the J gene lost 6 bases, with 18 bases spanning the gap. The CDR3 length is 15 residues. The CDR3 DNA reads as TGTGCCAGCAGTCTCCCTACCCCGCCAATCGATACGCAGTATTTT. Translated: CASSLPTPPIDTQYF. Full variable domain (remainder filled in from reference TRBV28 and TRBJ2-3): DVKVTQSSRYLVKRTGEKVFLECVQDMDHENMFWYRQDPGLGLRLIYFSYDVKMKEKGDIPEGYSVSREKKERFSLILESASTNQTSMYLCASSLPTPPIDTQYFGPGTRLTVL.